A selection of T cell receptor beta chains follows, all from one sample in a study of blood T cell repertoires in COVID-19. Assay: immunoSEQ multiplex PCR; the TCRdb copy retains only in-frame clones and omits some. The sample holds about 50,000 clones; approximately 82% are singletons and the top ten take around 4.9%. The sequencing input was peripheral blood. These receptors originate from a human donor in a cohort sampled during active COVID-19. Each CDR3 is given with its conserved first and last residue.

>TRBJ2-3|20|TRBV13
CASSLFGSSGGLTSGDTQYF
>TRBJ2-3|17|TRBV7-2
CANSFLAGGGRADTQYF
>TRBJ1-6|16|TRBV6-6
CASSYYRDIIPAALHF
>TRBJ2-4|16|TRBV5-5
CASSLMGTIDGDIQYF
>TRBJ1-5|15|TRBV5-1
CASSSDRPPNQPQHF
>TRBJ2-7|15|TRBV11-2
CASSYLAGGSYEQYF
>TRBJ1-5|15|TRBV6-5
CASSYSTIGNQPQHF
>TRBJ2-2|16|TRBV18
CASSPSGRANTGELFF
>TRBJ2-7|12|TRBV19
CASSMGGREQYF
>TRBJ1-3|17|TRBV11-2
CASSLVLDREFRNTIYF
>TRBJ1-1|11|TRBV20-1
CSAGTGVEAFF
>TRBJ1-2|14|TRBV10-3
CAISSDTSNYGYTF
>TRBJ1-5|17|TRBV6-1
CASSEARGSARNQPQHF
>TRBJ2-7|14|TRBV5-4
CASSLGRSSYEQYF
>TRBJ2-4|16|TRBV30
CAWSVPTGHWGDIQYF
>TRBJ1-2|13|TRBV18
CASSPNTNYGYTF
>TRBJ1-6|15|TRBV3-1/TRBV3-2
CASSRNRGGGSPLHF
>TRBJ1-2|14|TRBV3-1/TRBV3-2
CASSQAYRGPGYTF
>TRBJ2-7|17|TRBV5-1
CASSPTTLAGGTYEQYF
>TRBJ1-3|14|TRBV5-8
CASSWGQSRNTIYF
>TRBJ2-2|16|TRBV11-3
CASSLIPSGNTGELFF
>TRBJ1-1|16|TRBV5-1
CASSPMDRDGNTEAFF
>TRBJ1-5|16|TRBV6-6
CASSYGDRDLSQPQHF
>TRBJ2-1|15|TRBV30
CAWSLHRDYYNEQFF
>TRBJ1-5|15|TRBV19
CASTRTGDSNQPQHF
>TRBJ2-7|17|TRBV6-6
CASSRSSGGYLSYEQYF
>TRBJ1-6|14|TRBV6-5
CASPGQTYNSPLHF
>TRBJ1-1|13|TRBV6-4
CASSSGWDTEAFF
>TRBJ2-7|14|TRBV18
CASSLGQGLSEQYF
>TRBJ1-2|13|TRBV5-3
CARSVTGRDGYTF
>TRBJ2-3|13|TRBV5-1
CASSSGITDTQYF
>TRBJ2-1|13|TRBV30
CAWSGLAGDEQFF
>TRBJ2-7|13|TRBV29-1
CSVGFGGNYEQYF
>TRBJ1-2|15|TRBV30
CAWRFGLAVNYGYTF
>TRBJ1-5|17|TRBV6-1
CASSERSGRVGNQPQHF
>TRBJ2-6|16|TRBV7-2
CASSLDRVSGANVLTF
>TRBJ2-2|19|TRBV7-8
CASSLMGGGLAKNTGELFF
>TRBJ2-3|13|TRBV3-1/TRBV3-2
CASSSRLTDTQYF
>TRBJ2-7|15|TRBV7-2
CASSLVTSGPYEQYF
>TRBJ1-5|14|TRBV2
CASTPGQTYQPQHF
>TRBJ2-3|15|TRBV24-1
CATSDFRGSTDTQYF
>TRBJ2-7|17|TRBV27
CASSGEVRYKPSYEQYF
>TRBJ1-2|14|TRBV27
CASRPGTGISGYTF
>TRBJ2-7|16|TRBV11-2
CASSLGAGTGTYEQYF
>TRBJ2-7|13|TRBV6-5
CASRTSGNPEQYF
>TRBJ1-2|10|TRBV7-9
CASSPTGYTF
>TRBJ2-3|17|TRBV11-2
CASSSPPVAGVADTQYF
>TRBJ2-7|14|TRBV14
CASSHAGQRYEQYF
>TRBJ2-7|14|TRBV28
CASSLEAARYEQYF
>TRBJ2-2|15|TRBV5-4
CASSHDMGGTGELFF
>TRBJ2-3|13|TRBV7-6
CASRQTRADTQYF
>TRBJ1-6|16|TRBV5-6
CASSFSGGRSNSPLHF
>TRBJ1-2|12|TRBV6-5
CASTRGVGGYTF
>TRBJ1-3|15|TRBV3-1/TRBV3-2
CASSPRTDSGNTIYF
>TRBJ2-1|13|TRBV6-1
CASSEAGRGEQFF
>TRBJ1-1|14|TRBV7-8
CASSLTGTGTGAFF
>TRBJ1-5|14|TRBV5-6
CASSLGQTNQPQHF
>TRBJ1-5|13|TRBV12-3/TRBV12-4
CASRMTGDQPQHF
>TRBJ1-6|13|TRBV4-1
CASRAPGGSPLHF
>TRBJ2-7|17|TRBV2
CASTQRGGQGLSYEQYF